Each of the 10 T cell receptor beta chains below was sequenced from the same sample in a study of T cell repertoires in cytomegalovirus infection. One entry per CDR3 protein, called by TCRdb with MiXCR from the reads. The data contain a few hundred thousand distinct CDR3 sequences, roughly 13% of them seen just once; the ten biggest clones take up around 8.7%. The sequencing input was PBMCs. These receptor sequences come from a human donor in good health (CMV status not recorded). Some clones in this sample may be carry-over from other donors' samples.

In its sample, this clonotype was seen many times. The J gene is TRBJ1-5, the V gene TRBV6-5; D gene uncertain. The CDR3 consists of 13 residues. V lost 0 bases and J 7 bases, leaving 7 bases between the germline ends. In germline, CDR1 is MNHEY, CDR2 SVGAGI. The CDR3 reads CASSYSGWQPQHF. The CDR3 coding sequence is TGTGCCAGCAGTTACTCGGGGTGGCAGCCCCAGCATTTT.

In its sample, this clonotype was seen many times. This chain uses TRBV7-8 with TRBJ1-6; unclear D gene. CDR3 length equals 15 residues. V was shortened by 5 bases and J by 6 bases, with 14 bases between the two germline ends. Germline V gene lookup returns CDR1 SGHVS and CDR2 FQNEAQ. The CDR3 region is CASSPRTERNSPLHF. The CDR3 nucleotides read TGTGCCAGCAGCCCTAGGACTGAACGTAATTCACCCCTCCACTTT.

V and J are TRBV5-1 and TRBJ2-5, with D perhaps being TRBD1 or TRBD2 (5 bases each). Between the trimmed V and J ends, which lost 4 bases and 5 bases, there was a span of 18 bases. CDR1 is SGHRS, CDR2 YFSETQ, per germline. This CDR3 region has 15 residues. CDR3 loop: CASSPTGTKPETQYF. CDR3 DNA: TGCGCCAGCAGCCCTACCGGGACGAAACCCGAGACCCAGTACTTC.

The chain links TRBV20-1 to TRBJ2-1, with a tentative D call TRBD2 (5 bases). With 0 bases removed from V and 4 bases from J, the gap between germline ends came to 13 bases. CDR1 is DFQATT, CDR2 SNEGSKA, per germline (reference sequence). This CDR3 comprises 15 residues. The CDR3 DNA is TGCAGTGCTAGAGATCCTACAAGGGAGTACAATGAGCAGTTCTTC. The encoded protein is CSARDPTREYNEQFF.

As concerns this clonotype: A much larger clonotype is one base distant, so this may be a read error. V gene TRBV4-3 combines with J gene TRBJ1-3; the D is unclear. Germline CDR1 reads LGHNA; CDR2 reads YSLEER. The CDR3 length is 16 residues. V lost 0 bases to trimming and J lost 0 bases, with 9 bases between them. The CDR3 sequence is CASSQDSLASGNTIYF. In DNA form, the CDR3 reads TGCGCCAGCAGCCAAGATTCCCTGGCCTCTGGAAACACCATATATTTT.

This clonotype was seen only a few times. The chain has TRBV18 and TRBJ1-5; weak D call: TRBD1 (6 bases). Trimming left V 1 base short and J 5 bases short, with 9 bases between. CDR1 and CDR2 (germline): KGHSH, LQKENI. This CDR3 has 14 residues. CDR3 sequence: CASSPLSGDQPQHF. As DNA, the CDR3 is TGTGCCAGCTCACCACTCTCAGGGGATCAGCCCCAGCATTTT.

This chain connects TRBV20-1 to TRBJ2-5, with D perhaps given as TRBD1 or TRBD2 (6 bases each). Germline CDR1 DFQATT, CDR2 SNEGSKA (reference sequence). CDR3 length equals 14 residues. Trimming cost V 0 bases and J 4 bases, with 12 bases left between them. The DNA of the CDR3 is TGCAGTGCTAGAGATTGGGGGGCGGGAGAGACCCAGTACTTC. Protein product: CSARDWGAGETQYF.

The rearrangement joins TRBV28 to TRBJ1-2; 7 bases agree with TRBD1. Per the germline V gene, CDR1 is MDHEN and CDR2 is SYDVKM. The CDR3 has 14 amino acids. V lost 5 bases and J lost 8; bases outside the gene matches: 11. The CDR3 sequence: CASSQQQGRKGYTF. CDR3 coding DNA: TGTGCCAGCAGTCAACAACAGGGGCGGAAGGGCTACACCTTC.

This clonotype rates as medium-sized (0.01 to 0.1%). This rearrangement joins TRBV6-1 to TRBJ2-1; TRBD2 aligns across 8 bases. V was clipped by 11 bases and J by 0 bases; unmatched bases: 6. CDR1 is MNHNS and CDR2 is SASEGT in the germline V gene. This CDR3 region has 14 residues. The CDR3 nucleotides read TGTGCCGTAAGGCGGGGGGACTCCTACAATGAGCAGTTCTTC. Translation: CAVRRGDSYNEQFF.

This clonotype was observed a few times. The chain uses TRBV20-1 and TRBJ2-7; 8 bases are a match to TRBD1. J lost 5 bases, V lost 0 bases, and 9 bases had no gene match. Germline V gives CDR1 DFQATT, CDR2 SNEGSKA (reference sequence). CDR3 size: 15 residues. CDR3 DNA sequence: TGCAGTGCTAGAGATCGTCGGACAGGGACCAACGAGCAGTACTTC. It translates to CSARDRRTGTNEQYF.